These T cell receptor beta chains were read from a single sample in a study of identical twins' blood T cells. TCRdb analysed the 5' RACE reads with MiXCR anew, one entry per CDR3 protein. The sample holds roughly 380,000 distinct CDR3 sequences, about 28% seen once. The specimen was PBMCs. The receptors were sampled from a woman between 18 and 55 years old in good health. Both conserved end residues are part of each CDR3. The order of the fields is V gene, CDR3 protein.

v_gene: TRBV30; CDR3aa: CAWSVRGTEAFF
v_gene: TRBV6-5; CDR3aa: CASSSPGQATEAFF
v_gene: TRBV6-5; CDR3aa: CAGWTEDDQPQHF
v_gene: TRBV9; CDR3aa: CASSVDGTGYGYTF
v_gene: TRBV18; CDR3aa: CASSRPAGANEKLFF
v_gene: TRBV29-1; CDR3aa: CSVVTGLANYGYTF
v_gene: TRBV6-1; CDR3aa: CASSEGTSVNTEAFF
v_gene: TRBV2; CDR3aa: CASSEGGTGLRSYNSPLHF
v_gene: TRBV20-1; CDR3aa: CSARRPIMGELFF
v_gene: TRBV11-2; CDR3aa: CVSRYRRINSPLHF
v_gene: TRBV7-2; CDR3aa: CASSLGHWGTEAFF
v_gene: TRBV6-6; CDR3aa: CASIGQGLSELFF
v_gene: TRBV20-1; CDR3aa: CSARDLGTAGELFF
v_gene: TRBV5-1; CDR3aa: CASGFTDTQYF
v_gene: TRBV9; CDR3aa: CASTPGVASYNEQFF
v_gene: TRBV10-3; CDR3aa: CAISDVEGPQHF
v_gene: TRBV11-2; CDR3aa: CASSPSGDRQYF
v_gene: TRBV11-2; CDR3aa: CASSLGQTRRDGYTF
v_gene: TRBV29-1; CDR3aa: CSVIRTGEDGYTF
v_gene: TRBV4-3; CDR3aa: CASGNPNGYGYTF
v_gene: TRBV29-1; CDR3aa: CSVENGLAGRTF
v_gene: TRBV27; CDR3aa: CASSSSGTPNNEQFF
v_gene: TRBV19; CDR3aa: CASSTGTGMNTEAFF
v_gene: TRBV6-2/TRBV6-3; CDR3aa: CASSTGGYEQYF
v_gene: TRBV9; CDR3aa: CASSVEGSSYNSPLHF
v_gene: TRBV20-1; CDR3aa: CSAREDWYTTEHF
v_gene: TRBV13; CDR3aa: CASSLRSGMGNIQYF
v_gene: TRBV19; CDR3aa: CASSLRQEVSTEAFF
v_gene: TRBV6-5; CDR3aa: CASSYSGTGAQPQHF
v_gene: TRBV6-5; CDR3aa: CASSYSAAQETQYF
v_gene: TRBV25-1; CDR3aa: CASSEYGTEKLFF
v_gene: TRBV27; CDR3aa: CASSLRGGSDTEAFF
v_gene: TRBV7-6; CDR3aa: CASSLLLGGNQPQHF
v_gene: TRBV9; CDR3aa: CASSVDSSSGIYEQYF
v_gene: TRBV2; CDR3aa: CASRADRGGTEAFF
v_gene: TRBV20-1; CDR3aa: CSAGFILDIYGYTF
v_gene: TRBV29-1; CDR3aa: CSGKKDRGTDTQYF
v_gene: TRBV13; CDR3aa: CASSPGGIGAFF
v_gene: TRBV20-1; CDR3aa: CSARDLAGGPRDTQYF
v_gene: TRBV19; CDR3aa: CASGKTGANTGELFF
v_gene: TRBV6-2/TRBV6-3; CDR3aa: CASSYRTHEQFF
v_gene: TRBV12-3/TRBV12-4; CDR3aa: CASSRPGRDVEAFF
v_gene: TRBV18; CDR3aa: CASSTTSQGNEQFF
v_gene: TRBV10-3; CDR3aa: CAISDQIATAEAFF
v_gene: TRBV19; CDR3aa: CASTPRRGAIYF
v_gene: TRBV12-3/TRBV12-4; CDR3aa: CASSFWGGELFF
v_gene: TRBV23-1; CDR3aa: CASNRGTVGSYNEQFF
v_gene: TRBV4-1; CDR3aa: CASSQGVAGPNQPQHF
v_gene: TRBV29-1; CDR3aa: CSARDTTHTEAFF
v_gene: TRBV20-1; CDR3aa: CSAGEVLTGRAFF
v_gene: TRBV12-5; CDR3aa: CASGSSGADTQYF
v_gene: TRBV9; CDR3aa: CASSVGTLGEQYF